One sample yielded the 20 T cell receptor beta chains listed below, sequenced in a study of T-cell reconstitution after alpha-beta-depleted transplantation in children. Preparation of the TCRbeta library was carried out with unique molecular identifiers. MiXCR was run by TCRdb on the PCR reads, yielding one entry per CDR3 protein. The sample holds 600,000 to 700,000 distinct CDR3 sequences, around 13% seen once. The sample in question was PBMCs, obtained before TCRalphabeta/CD19-depleted stem cell transplant. Source of these receptors: a girl aged 2 to 9 with congenital amegakaryocytic thrombocytopenia, due to receive a stem cell transplant.

At least ten counts were recorded for this clonotype. This rearrangement joins TRBV12-3 or TRBV12-4 to TRBJ2-1; TRBD1 aligns across 7 bases. This CDR3 is 14 amino acids long. Trimming removed 7 bases from V and 6 bases from J; junction bases left unmatched: 9. Written as DNA, the CDR3 is TGTGCCAGCACTCCGGGACAGTCGCCCAATGAGCAGTTCTTC. Amino acids: CASTPGQSPNEQFF.

This clonotype was observed a handful of times. The gene calls are TRBV7-9 and TRBJ1-2; possible D gene TRBD1, 6 bases. The CDR3 has 16 residues. Between the trimmed V and J ends, which lost 5 bases and 6 bases, there was a span of 22 bases. Germline V gene data show CDR1 as SEHNR and CDR2 as FQNEAQ (reference sequence). The CDR3 nucleotides read TGTGCCAGCAGCGAGAGTACTAGTGAGGGGGTGGATGGCTACACCTTC. Encoded protein: CASSESTSEGVDGYTF.

This clonotype was recorded a few times. This sequence joins TRBV29-1 and TRBJ2-7, with D tentatively TRBD2 (6 bases). V shed 4 bases and J shed 7 bases, with 14 bases lying between them. Looked up from germline, CDR1 is SQVTM and CDR2 is ANQGSEA. The CDR3 covers 12 residues. CDR3 sequence (DNA): TGCAGCGTTGTATCCGCCCGGGGGGAGCAGTACTTC. It codes for CSVVSARGEQYF.

This clonotype was recorded at least ten times. The V gene is TRBV5-1, the J gene TRBJ2-7; D is tentatively TRBD1 or TRBD2 (6 bases each). Germline V CDR1 and CDR2: SGHRS, YFSETQ. The length of the CDR3 is 14 residues. V was pared by 4 bases and J by 3 bases, with 14 bases between. The CDR3, as DNA: TGCGCCAGCAGCGGGGCGGGACAAGTCTACGAGCAGTACTTC. Translation: CASSGAGQVYEQYF.

This clonotype has ten or more counts. V usage is TRBV6-5 and J usage is TRBJ1-5; 8 nucleotides align to TRBD1. The CDR3 totals 14 residues. Germline CDR1 is MNHEY and CDR2 is SVGAGI. Unmatched junction bases numbered 5, after V lost 4 bases and J lost 6 bases. The CDR3 nucleotides read TGTGCCAGCAGTTCTACAGGGGGTGGTCAGCCCCAGCATTTT. Protein product: CASSSTGGGQPQHF.

This clonotype was seen only a few times. This chain links TRBV12-3 or TRBV12-4 with TRBJ1-2; tentative D call: TRBD1 (5 bases). CDR3 size: 18 residues. V was shortened by 5 bases and J by 1 base, with 23 bases between the two germline ends. Here the CDR3 reads CASSTTSSRDFNNYGYTF. The CDR3 bases are TGTGCCAGCAGTACTACTTCTTCCCGGGACTTCAATAACTATGGCTACACCTTC.

This clonotype was counted at least ten times. The J gene is TRBJ2-3, the V gene TRBV20-1; maybe TRBD1 (5 bases). The CDR3 spans 13 residues. V gave up 8 bases and J gave up 0 bases, with 12 bases separating them. CDR1 and CDR2 (germline): DFQATT, SNEGSKA (reference sequence). Here the CDR3 DNA reads TGCAGTACTGGAAAGGGGAGCACAGATACGCAGTATTTT. Translated, it gives CSTGKGSTDTQYF.

The chain links TRBV2 to TRBJ1-5; D is ambiguous. V lost 1 base, J lost 0 bases, and 10 bases lay in between. The CDR3 covers 16 residues. Germline V CDR1 and CDR2: SNHLY, FYNNEI. The CDR3 region has the DNA TGTGCCAGCAGTGAAGGGGTGGCGTATAGCAATCAGCCCCAGCATTTT. Residues: CASSEGVAYSNQPQHF.

This clonotype was seen at least ten times. This chain joins TRBV29-1 and TRBJ1-2; D gene unclear. Germline assignment: CDR1 SQVTM and CDR2 ANQGSEA. This CDR3 is built from 13 residues. V lost 2 bases, J lost 5 bases, and 12 bases lay in between. In DNA form, the CDR3 reads TGCAGCGTTGAAAAGGGCAGTACGTATGGCTACACCTTC. Encoded protein: CSVEKGSTYGYTF.

This clonotype occurred a few times. The gene calls are TRBV12-3 or TRBV12-4 and TRBJ1-1; 9 bases are a match to TRBD1. The CDR3 totals 13 residues. V trimming: 7 bases; J trimming: 10 bases; junction bases outside the gene matches: 10. The CDR3, as DNA: TGTGCCAGCACCAGGGGACAGGGTTGGGGAGCTTTCTTT. This encodes CASTRGQGWGAFF.

This clonotype was recorded many times. The chain recombines TRBV20-1 with TRBJ1-2, with D possibly being TRBD1 (5 bases). CDR3 length: 13 residues. CDR1 DFQATT and CDR2 SNEGSKA come from the germline V gene (reference sequence). The germline V and J ends were trimmed by 0 bases and 3 bases, with 8 bases remaining between them. The CDR3 here is CSARDLGDYGYTF. DNA of the CDR3: TGCAGTGCTAGAGATTTAGGGGACTATGGCTACACCTTC.

Ten or more counts support this clonotype. The chain is built from TRBV28 and TRBJ2-3, with unresolved D. The CDR3 consists of 14 residues. In germline, CDR1 is MDHEN, CDR2 SYDVKM. Trimming left V 5 bases short and J 2 bases short, with 11 bases between. CDR3 DNA: TGTGCCAGCAGTGCCACTGACGACACAGATACGCAGTATTTT. It translates to CASSATDDTDTQYF.

V usage is TRBV7-2 and J usage is TRBJ2-1; TRBD2 aligns across 11 bases. Germline loops: CDR1 SGHTA, CDR2 FQGNSA. The CDR3 extends over 15 amino acids. Losses at the gene ends were 1 base for V and 8 bases for J; bases not matched to a gene: 4. CDR3 amino acids: CASSLGVAGGDEQFF. The CDR3 DNA reads TGTGCCAGCAGCTTAGGGGTAGCGGGAGGGGATGAGCAGTTCTTC.

This chain uses TRBV20-1 with TRBJ2-3; TRBD2 matches at 12 bases. Trimming cost V 4 bases and J 5 bases; bases outside gene matches: 7. The CDR3 loop spans 15 amino acids. Germline lookup yields CDR1 DFQATT and CDR2 SNEGSKA (reference sequence). CDR3 nucleotide sequence: TGCAGTGCTATTCTAGCGGGAGGGCCGGTAGATACGCAGTATTTT. The encoded protein is CSAILAGGPVDTQYF.

This clonotype was recorded at least ten times. The chain uses TRBV4-1 and TRBJ2-3; TRBD2 matches 7 bases. V dropped 0 bases and J dropped 0; count of bases not matched to a gene: 9. The germline gives CDR1 MGHRA, CDR2 YSYEKL. The CDR3 length is 18 residues. The CDR3 nucleotides read TGCGCCAGCAGCCAAGAAAGTCTAGCGGAGCTTAGCACAGATACGCAGTATTTT. This translates into CASSQESLAELSTDTQYF.

This clonotype was counted ten times or more. This chain joins TRBV6-5 and TRBJ2-7, with TRBD1 matching 7 bases. The V gene end was trimmed by 2 bases and the J gene end by 4 bases; junction bases not matched to a gene: 8. Germline CDR1 is MNHEY and CDR2 is SVGAGI. The CDR3 has 15 residues. The CDR3 nucleotides read TGTGCCAGCAGTTACCCGCCGGGACAGCAGTACGAGCAGTACTTC. It is translated as CASSYPPGQQYEQYF.

This clonotype was recorded at least ten times. The chain has TRBV7-9 and TRBJ2-1; 11 bases fit TRBD2. Trimming cost V 3 bases and J 6 bases; bases outside gene matches: 10. The CDR3 length is 17 residues. The germline V gene has CDR1 SEHNR and CDR2 FQNEAQ (reference sequence). CDR3 in amino acids: CASSLEETSGMTNEQFF. In DNA form, the CDR3 reads TGTGCCAGCAGCTTGGAGGAGACTAGCGGGATGACCAATGAGCAGTTCTTC.

This clonotype showed up just a few times. The rearrangement links TRBV9 to TRBJ2-2; D gene ambiguous. Germline values: CDR1 SGDLS, CDR2 YYNGEE. Trimming shortened V by 0 bases and J by 2 bases, and 8 bases separated the two germline ends. The CDR3 has 15 amino acids. CDR3 protein: CASSVEQANTGELFF. DNA of the CDR3: TGTGCCAGCAGCGTAGAACAAGCCAACACCGGGGAGCTGTTTTTT.

This clonotype was recorded a few times. The junction departs from the called germline gene at one end, perhaps through a read error. The V gene is TRBV11-2, the J gene TRBJ2-1; D call uncertain. This CDR3 is 12 amino acids long. Germline CDR1 is SGHAT and CDR2 is FQNNGV. CDR3 DNA sequence: TGTGCCAGCAGCTTAGGAGGATGGGGATTGGGCTTC. Translated, it gives CASSLGGWGLGF.

CDR3 nucleotides: TGTGCCAGCAGTCGAACTCAAGGGACGGCCGTATATGGCTACACCTTC. Protein product: CASSRTQGTAVYGYTF. V usage is TRBV12-3 or TRBV12-4 and J usage is TRBJ1-2; a possible D gene is TRBD1 (5 bases). Trimming shortened V by 5 bases and J by 5 bases, and 21 bases separated the two germline ends. This CDR3 contains 16 residues.